These T cell receptor beta chains were read from a single sample in a study of blood T cell repertoires in COVID-19. Sequencing used immunoSEQ multiplex PCR; TCRdb keeps in-frame clones, though not all of them. Of 97,000 or so clones listed, roughly 86% are singletons. Sequenced input: peripheral blood. The receptors stem from a man aged 40-49 years with active or convalescent COVID-19. CDR3s include the opening cysteine and the closing phenylalanine or tryptophan. A D gene is named only where the DNA matches it firmly. Clone size is given for some rows only: seen once, a few or many times, or a class if the clone is expanded.

d_call clone_size j_call v_call cdr3_nt cdr3_aa
- - TRBJ2-7 TRBV15 TGTGCCACCAGCAGAGATTCACCCACGGCCTACGAGCAGTACTTC CATSRDSPTAYEQYF
TRBD1 - TRBJ2-7 TRBV6-5 TGTGCCAGCAGTTACCGGGACAGCTACGAGCAGTACTTC CASSYRDSYEQYF
TRBD2 - TRBJ2-7 TRBV6-5 TGTGCCAGCACCGCCGGGACTAGCGGAACCTACGAGCAGTACTTC CASTAGTSGTYEQYF
TRBD1 - TRBJ2-7 TRBV2 TGTGCCACCAGCCCGGGACAGGGGGTCGTCGACGAGCAGTACTTC CATSPGQGVVDEQYF
TRBD1 - TRBJ2-3 TRBV5-1 TGCGCCAGCAGCTTCCAGGGGGCAGGGACAGATACGCAGTATTTT CASSFQGAGTDTQYF
- - TRBJ2-7 TRBV10-3 TGTGCCATCAGTGAAATTAGCTCCTACGAGCAGTACTTC CAISEISSYEQYF
TRBD2 - TRBJ2-5 TRBV19 TGTGCCAGTAGTATAGAGTTCAGAGCGGGGGAGACCCAGTACTTC CASSIEFRAGETQYF
- once TRBJ1-2 TRBV6-5 TGTGCCAGCATCAAATCCGGGACATACTATGGCTACACCTTC CASIKSGTYYGYTF
TRBD1 - TRBJ2-1 TRBV18 TGTGCCAGCTCATCGGGACAGGTCAATGAGCAGTTCTTC CASSSGQVNEQFF
- few TRBJ1-1 TRBV24-1 TGTGCCACCAGTGATTTGCAATTGGACAGCACCACTGAAGCTTTCTTT CATSDLQLDSTTEAFF
- - TRBJ1-4 TRBV6-5 TGTGCCAGCAGCCGCGCGCGGGGTATGAATGAAAAACTGTTTTTT CASSRARGMNEKLFF
TRBD2 - TRBJ2-4 TRBV6-5 TGTGCCAGCAGTTACGGCGGGGGGAGGGCCAAAAACATTCAGTACTTC CASSYGGGRAKNIQYF
- - TRBJ2-5 TRBV5-4 TGTGCCAGCAGCTTCAGGATACAAGAGACCCAGTACTTC CASSFRIQETQYF
- - TRBJ1-3 TRBV6-5 TGTGCCACAGGGGCGTCTAGGCCTGGAAACACCATATATTTT CATGASRPGNTIYF
- - TRBJ2-3 TRBV18 TGTGCCAGCAAAAGCGCAGATACGCAGTATTTT CASKSADTQYF
TRBD1 - TRBJ1-3 TRBV5-1 TGCGCCAGCAGCTTGGACAGGGGGAACACCATATATTTT CASSLDRGNTIYF
- - TRBJ2-7 TRBV5-1 TGCGCCAGCAGCCTCCCAGCGGACGAGCAGTACTTC CASSLPADEQYF
TRBD2 - TRBJ2-7 TRBV7-9 TGTGCCAGCAGCTTCCTGACTAGCGGGGGTTCTCAGTACTTC CASSFLTSGGSQYF
- - TRBJ2-5 TRBV9 TGTGCCAGCAGCCCAGCTTGGGGGGAAGAGACCCAGTACTTC CASSPAWGEETQYF
- - TRBJ1-1 TRBV7-2 TGTGCCAGCATCCGGAACACTGAAGCTTTCTTT CASIRNTEAFF
- - TRBJ1-1 TRBV7-2 TGTGCCAGCAGCTTAGATTGGGGAGCTGAAGCTTTCTTT CASSLDWGAEAFF
- - TRBJ1-3 TRBV7-9 TGTGCCAGCAGCTTATTAGGGGGATACGGAAACACCATATATTTT CASSLLGGYGNTIYF
TRBD2 - TRBJ2-3 TRBV10-3 TGTGCCTCGCGACTAGCCGATACGCAGTATTTT CASRLADTQYF
- - TRBJ1-5 TRBV6-6 TGTGCCAGCAGTCTTGAGGTGATTAGCAATCAGCCCCAGCATTTT CASSLEVISNQPQHF
- - TRBJ1-6 TRBV6-4 TGTGCCAGCAGCCGGGATGGAAATAATTCACCCCTCCACTTT CASSRDGNNSPLHF
TRBD1 - TRBJ1-5 TRBV7-2 TGTGCCAGCAGCCTACAGGGGAGCAATCAGCCCCAGCATTTT CASSLQGSNQPQHF
- once TRBJ2-3 TRBV3-1/TRBV3-2 TGTGCCAGCAGCCAAGACGGTACTAGCACAGATACGCAGTATTTT CASSQDGTSTDTQYF
TRBD2 - TRBJ2-5 TRBV7-3 TGTGCCAGCAGCTTAACTGGGACTAGTGTAGGAGAGACCCAGTACTTC CASSLTGTSVGETQYF
- - TRBJ2-7 TRBV11-2 TGTGCCAGCAGTTACGAGACAGGACCCTACGAGCAGTACTTC CASSYETGPYEQYF
- - TRBJ1-2 TRBV10-3 TGTGCCATCAGTGTGTCGTCAGGGGATCAGTATGGCTACACCTTC CAISVSSGDQYGYTF
- - TRBJ1-5 TRBV30 TGTGCCTGGGCAGGCGGGAGGAATCAGCCCCAGCATTTT CAWAGGRNQPQHF
TRBD1 - TRBJ1-2 TRBV27 TGTGCCAGCAGTTTAAATCCCGACAGGGGGCGGGGTGGCTACACCTTC CASSLNPDRGRGGYTF
TRBD1 - TRBJ1-6 TRBV7-9 TGTGCCAGCACCTTGAGGACAGGGGGCGAATCACCCCTCCACTTT CASTLRTGGESPLHF
- - TRBJ1-2 TRBV12-3/TRBV12-4 TGTGCCAGCATACAACCAGGGAACTATGGCTACACCTTC CASIQPGNYGYTF
TRBD2 - TRBJ2-2 TRBV6-5 TGTGCCAGCAGAGGACTAGCGGCTTTACCCGGGGAGCTGTTTTTT CASRGLAALPGELFF
- - TRBJ1-2 TRBV25-1 TGTGCCAGCAGTGAACCGGGGAGTAACTATGGCTACACCTTC CASSEPGSNYGYTF
TRBD2 - TRBJ2-7 TRBV18 TGTGCCAGCTCGCCGTCTAGCGGCTACGAGCAGTACTTC CASSPSSGYEQYF
TRBD1 - TRBJ2-3 TRBV6-1 TGTGCCAGCAGTGAATGGGGGGGACAGGGGGCAGATACGCAGTATTTT CASSEWGGQGADTQYF
TRBD1 once TRBJ2-7 TRBV29-1 TGCAGCGTTGAGAAGGACAGGGGGCCTCGTGAGCAGTACTTC CSVEKDRGPREQYF
- - TRBJ1-5 TRBV7-9 TGTGCCAGCAGCTTAGACGGGAGTGGGGCCCCGGAGCCCCAGCATTTT CASSLDGSGAPEPQHF
TRBD2 medium-sized TRBJ2-3 TRBV12-5 TGTGCTAGTGGTTTGGGATCTAGCGGCCTAAGCACAGATACGCAGTATTTT CASGLGSSGLSTDTQYF
TRBD1 - TRBJ1-2 TRBV12-3/TRBV12-4 TGTGCCAGCAGTTCTCCAGGGGGCTTTGGCTACACCTTC CASSSPGGFGYTF
- - TRBJ1-6 TRBV7-8 TGTGCCAGCAGTTCTAGCGGCCATTCACCCCTCCACTTT CASSSSGHSPLHF
TRBD2 once TRBJ2-5 TRBV19 TGTGCCAGTAGTCCTCAATTAGTAGCGGGGGGTGGAGAGACCCAGTACTTC CASSPQLVAGGGETQYF
- - TRBJ2-7 TRBV5-6 TGTGCCAGCAGCCTCCGGGGTGAGCAGTACTTC CASSLRGEQYF